The T cell receptor beta chain described here comes from a study of T cell responses to AZD1222 COVID-19 vaccine. Study results and limitations: Just a handful of people given AZD1222 tested seropositive at baseline.

The table lists this clone with a few counts. Its antigen is unknown. Assay: immunoSEQ multiplex PCR; the TCRdb copy retains only in-frame clones and omits some. The table includes approximately 44,000 clones, roughly 75% detected once. Germline V gene sequence: CDR1 SGHKS, CDR2 YYEKEE (reference sequence). V lost 2 bases, J lost 5 bases, and 10 bases lay in between. The CDR3 has 13 amino acids. The source of this sequence is an adult in good health. The chain is built from TRBV5-5 and TRBJ1-1; the D gene is possibly TRBD1 (5 bases). The sequencing here drew on peripheral blood, taken on day 0 of AZD1222 vaccination. CDR3 sequence: CASSFQGDTEAFF. In nucleotides, the CDR3 is TGTGCCAGCAGCTTCCAGGGAGATACTGAAGCTTTCTTT.